Below are 9 T cell receptor beta chains sequenced from a single sample in a study of T cell responses to AZD1222 COVID-19 vaccine. Libraries were prepared by immunoSEQ multiplex PCR; TCRdb keeps only in-frame clonotypes and omits some of them. The sample consists of 95,000 to 150,000 clones, 87% of them appearing once. The sequencing here drew on peripheral blood, taken on day 0 of AZD1222 vaccination. These TCRs come from an adult in good health.

The rearrangement links TRBV5-1 to TRBJ2-3, with 7 nucleotides matching TRBD2. Per germline, CDR1 SGHRS and CDR2 YFSETQ. After removal of 3 bases from V and 6 bases from J, the junction contained 7 bases not matched to a gene. This CDR3 is 14 amino acids long. The CDR3 sequence: CASSSAPGRDTQYF. CDR3 sequence (DNA): TGCGCCAGCAGCTCCGCCCCCGGGAGGGATACGCAGTATTTT.

The gene calls are TRBV18 and TRBJ2-7; TRBD1 agrees at 8 bases. V was clipped by 5 bases and J by 2 bases; unmatched bases: 5. The CDR3 spans 14 residues. Germline CDR1 and CDR2: KGHSH and LQKENI. The DNA of the CDR3 is TGTGCCAGCTCAGAAGGGACAGGCGCCTACGAGCAGTACTTC. Its protein is CASSEGTGAYEQYF.

V usage is TRBV13 and J usage is TRBJ2-5, with TRBD2 matching 8 bases. The germline V gene encodes CDR1 PRHDT and CDR2 FYEKMQ (reference sequence). J gave up 0 bases and V 5 bases, and 8 bases lay outside the gene matches. CDR3 length: 16 amino acids. The CDR3 spells CASSPASGLYQETQYF. In DNA, the CDR3 is TGTGCCAGCAGCCCCGCTAGCGGGTTGTACCAAGAGACCCAGTACTTC.

The V and J genes are TRBV19 and TRBJ1-1; 8 nucleotides align to TRBD1. CDR1 LNHDA and CDR2 SQIVND come from the germline V gene (reference sequence). Losses at the gene ends were 5 bases for V and 5 bases for J; bases not matched to a gene: 7. The CDR3 contains 14 residues. CDR3 coding DNA: TGTGCCAGTAGTCAGCTGGACAGGGAGACTGAAGCTTTCTTT. Translated: CASSQLDRETEAFF.

The chain links TRBV5-8 to TRBJ2-5; 9 bases are a match to TRBD1. With 2 bases clipped from V and 4 bases from J, the junction kept 6 bases outside the gene matches. Germline lookup yields CDR1 SGHTS and CDR2 YDEGEE. The CDR3 sequence is 15 residues long. CDR3 loop: CASSLRTGAPETQYF. In DNA form, the CDR3 reads TGTGCCAGCAGCTTAAGGACAGGGGCGCCAGAGACCCAGTACTTC.

The genes are TRBV6-5 and TRBJ1-5, with a tentative D call TRBD1 (5 bases). V was pared by 7 bases and J by 0 bases, with 13 bases between. The V gene's germline CDR1 is MNHEY and CDR2 SVGAGI. CDR3 length: 15 residues. The CDR3 region is CASTDSGYSNQPQHF. CDR3 nucleotide sequence: TGTGCCAGCACAGACAGTGGGTATAGCAATCAGCCCCAGCATTTT.

The gene calls are TRBV7-8 and TRBJ2-5; no firm D call. Germline-derived CDR1 and CDR2 are SGHVS and FQNEAQ. This CDR3 has 14 residues. V was trimmed by 1 base and J by 3 bases, leaving 9 bases between them. The CDR3: CASSLGGSEETQYF. CDR3 nucleotide sequence: TGTGCCAGCAGCTTAGGGGGTTCTGAAGAGACCCAGTACTTC.

This clone showed up just once. J is TRBJ1-6 and V is TRBV30; no clear D. The CDR3 contains 16 residues. Germline lookup yields CDR1 GTSNPN and CDR2 SVGIG (reference sequence). Trimming left V 3 bases short and J 7 bases short, with 19 bases between. CDR3 region: CAWSLGRVGRNSPLHF. DNA for the CDR3: TGTGCCTGGAGCCTAGGAAGGGTGGGTCGAAATTCACCCCTCCACTTT. Based on the CDR3 plus reference TRBV30 and TRBJ1-6, the full variable domain is SQTIHQWPATLVQPVGSPLSLECTVEGTSNPNLYWYRQAAGRGLQLLFYSVGIGQISSEVPQNLSASRPQDRQFILSSKKLLLSDSGFYLCAWSLGRVGRNSPLHFGNGTRLTVT.

V is TRBV2 and J is TRBJ1-3; TRBD1 might be the D (6 bases). This CDR3 region has 14 residues. Germline CDR1 reads SNHLY; CDR2 reads FYNNEI. V lost 6 bases to trimming and J lost 1 base, with 10 bases between them. CDR3 protein: CASSRRGSGNTIYF. CDR3 nucleotide sequence: TGTGCCAGCAGCCGCAGGGGATCTGGAAACACCATATATTTT. The full variable domain, with the rest looked up from reference TRBV2 and TRBJ1-3, is EPEVTQTPSHQVTQMGQEVILRCVPISNHLYFYWYRQILGQKVEFLVSFYNNEISEKSEIFDDQFSVERPDGSNFTLKIRSTKLEDSAMYFCASSRRGSGNTIYFGEGSWLTVV.